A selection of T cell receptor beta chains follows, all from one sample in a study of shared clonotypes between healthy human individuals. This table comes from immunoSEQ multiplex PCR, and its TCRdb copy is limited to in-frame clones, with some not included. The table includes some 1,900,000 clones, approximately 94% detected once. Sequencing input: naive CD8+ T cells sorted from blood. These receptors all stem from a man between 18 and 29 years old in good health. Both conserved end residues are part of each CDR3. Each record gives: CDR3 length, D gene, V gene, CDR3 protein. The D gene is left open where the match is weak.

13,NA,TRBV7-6,CASSAGGAYEQYF
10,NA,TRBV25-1,CASSAERVYF
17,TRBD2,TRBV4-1,CASSQDRRLAGTDTQYF
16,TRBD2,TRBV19,CASLPTSGGVYNEQFF
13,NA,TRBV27,CASSLFRGVEQYF
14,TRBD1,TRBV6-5,CASTPTGEGTEAFF
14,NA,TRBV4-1,CASSPNLLGDEQFF
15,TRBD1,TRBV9,CASSVGGQAGNTIYF
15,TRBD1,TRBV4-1,CASSQDTGGWTEAFF
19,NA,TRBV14,CASSQDSRPGSAQDSPLHF
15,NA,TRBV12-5,CASGEDYPPDNEQFF
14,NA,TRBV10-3,CAISESGKQETQYF
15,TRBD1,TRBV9,CASSAIQGATGELFF
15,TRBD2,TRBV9,CASSVTSGGAETQYF
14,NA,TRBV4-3,CASSQVGSNEKLFF
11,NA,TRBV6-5,CASRSTGELFF
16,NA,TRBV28,CASSPTLGAPNQPQHF